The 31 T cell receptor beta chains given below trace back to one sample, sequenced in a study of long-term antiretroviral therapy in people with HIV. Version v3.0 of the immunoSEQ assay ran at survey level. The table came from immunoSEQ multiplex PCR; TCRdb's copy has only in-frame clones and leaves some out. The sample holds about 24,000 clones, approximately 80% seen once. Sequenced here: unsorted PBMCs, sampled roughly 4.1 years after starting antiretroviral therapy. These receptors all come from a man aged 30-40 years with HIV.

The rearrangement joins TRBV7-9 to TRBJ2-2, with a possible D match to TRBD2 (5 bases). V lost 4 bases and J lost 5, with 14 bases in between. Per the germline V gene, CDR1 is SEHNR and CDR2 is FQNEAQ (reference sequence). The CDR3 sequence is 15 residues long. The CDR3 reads CASSSPGVETGELFF. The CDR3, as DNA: TGTGCCAGCAGCTCCCCCGGGGTAGAGACCGGGGAGCTGTTTTTT.

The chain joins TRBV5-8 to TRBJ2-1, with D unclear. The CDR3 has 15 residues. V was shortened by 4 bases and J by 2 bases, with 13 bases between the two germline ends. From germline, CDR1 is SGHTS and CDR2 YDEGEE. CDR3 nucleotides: TGTGCCAGCAGCCGCAGGCAGTCAACCTACAATGAGCAGTTCTTC. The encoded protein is CASSRRQSTYNEQFF. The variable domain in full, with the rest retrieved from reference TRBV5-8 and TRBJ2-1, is EAGVTQSPTHLIKTRGQQATLRCSPISGHTSVYWYQQALGLGLQFLLWYDEGEERNRGNFPPRFSGRQFPNYSSELNVNALELEDSALYLCASSRRQSTYNEQFFGPGTRLTVL.

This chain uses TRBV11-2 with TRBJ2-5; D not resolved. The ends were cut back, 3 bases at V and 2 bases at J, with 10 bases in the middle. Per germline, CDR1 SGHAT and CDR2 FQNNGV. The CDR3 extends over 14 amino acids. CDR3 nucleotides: TGTGCCAGCAGCTTTAGAGGCAGGCAAGAGACCCAGTACTTC. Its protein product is CASSFRGRQETQYF. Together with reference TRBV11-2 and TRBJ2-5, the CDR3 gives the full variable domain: EAGVAQSPRYKIIEKRQSVAFWCNPISGHATLYWYQQILGQGPKLLIQFQNNGVVDDSQLPKDRFSAERLKGVDSTLKIQPAKLEDSAVYLCASSFRGRQETQYFGPGTRLLVL.

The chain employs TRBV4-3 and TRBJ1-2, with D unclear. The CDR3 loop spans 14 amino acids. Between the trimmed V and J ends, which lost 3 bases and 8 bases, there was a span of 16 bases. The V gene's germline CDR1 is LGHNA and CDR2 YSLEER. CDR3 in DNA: TGCGCCAGCAGCCACCTAACGGGGTCCGACGGCTACACCTTC. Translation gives CASSHLTGSDGYTF.

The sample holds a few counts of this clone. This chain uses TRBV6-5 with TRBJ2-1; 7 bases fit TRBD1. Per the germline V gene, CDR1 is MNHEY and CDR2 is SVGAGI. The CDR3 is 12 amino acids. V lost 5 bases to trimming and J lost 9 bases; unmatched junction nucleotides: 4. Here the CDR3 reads CASSKTGLEQFF. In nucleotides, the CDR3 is TGTGCCAGCAGTAAGACAGGGCTTGAGCAGTTCTTC.

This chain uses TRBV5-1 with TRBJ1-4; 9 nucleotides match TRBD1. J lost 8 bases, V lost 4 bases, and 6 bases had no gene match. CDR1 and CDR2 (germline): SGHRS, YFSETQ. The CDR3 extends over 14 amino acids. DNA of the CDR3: TGCGCCAGCAGCCTTACAGGGGGCGAGGAAAAACTGTTTTTT. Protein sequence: CASSLTGGEEKLFF.

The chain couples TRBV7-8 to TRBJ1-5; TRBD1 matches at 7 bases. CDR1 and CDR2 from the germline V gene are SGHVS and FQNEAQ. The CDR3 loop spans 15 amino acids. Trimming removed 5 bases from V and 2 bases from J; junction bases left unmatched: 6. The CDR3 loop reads CASSPGQDGNQPQHF. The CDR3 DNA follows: TGTGCCAGCAGCCCAGGACAGGATGGCAATCAGCCCCAGCATTTT.

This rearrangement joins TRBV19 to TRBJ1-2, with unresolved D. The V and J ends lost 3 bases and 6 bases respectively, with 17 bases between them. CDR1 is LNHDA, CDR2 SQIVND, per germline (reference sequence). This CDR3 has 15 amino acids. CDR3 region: CASSIQGKDLNGYTF. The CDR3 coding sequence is TGTGCCAGTAGTATTCAAGGGAAGGACTTGAATGGCTACACCTTC.

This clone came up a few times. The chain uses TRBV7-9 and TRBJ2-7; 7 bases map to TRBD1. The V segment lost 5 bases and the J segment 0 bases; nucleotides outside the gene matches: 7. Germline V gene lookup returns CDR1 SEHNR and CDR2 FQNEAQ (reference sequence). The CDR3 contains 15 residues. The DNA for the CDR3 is TGTGCCAGCAGCCCCGTCGACAGGGCCTCCTACGAGCAGTACTTC. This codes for CASSPVDRASYEQYF.

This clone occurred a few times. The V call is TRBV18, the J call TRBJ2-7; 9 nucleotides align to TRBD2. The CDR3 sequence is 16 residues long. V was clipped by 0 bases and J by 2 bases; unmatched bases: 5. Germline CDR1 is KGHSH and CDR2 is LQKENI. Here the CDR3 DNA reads TGTGCCAGCTCACCACCTCTTAGCGGGAGCCCCTACGAGCAGTACTTC. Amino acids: CASSPPLSGSPYEQYF.

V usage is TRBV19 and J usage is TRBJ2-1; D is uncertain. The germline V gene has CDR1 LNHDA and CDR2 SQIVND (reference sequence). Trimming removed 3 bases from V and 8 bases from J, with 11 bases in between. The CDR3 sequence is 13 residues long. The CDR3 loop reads CASSIADGDEQFF. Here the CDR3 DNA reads TGTGCCAGTAGTATTGCTGATGGGGATGAGCAGTTCTTC.

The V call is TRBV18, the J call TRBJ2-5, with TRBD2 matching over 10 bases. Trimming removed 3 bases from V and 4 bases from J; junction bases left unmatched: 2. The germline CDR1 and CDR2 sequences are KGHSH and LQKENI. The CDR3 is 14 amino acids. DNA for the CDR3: TGTGCCAGCTCACCCCAGCGGGAGGGAGAGACCCAGTACTTC. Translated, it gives CASSPQREGETQYF.

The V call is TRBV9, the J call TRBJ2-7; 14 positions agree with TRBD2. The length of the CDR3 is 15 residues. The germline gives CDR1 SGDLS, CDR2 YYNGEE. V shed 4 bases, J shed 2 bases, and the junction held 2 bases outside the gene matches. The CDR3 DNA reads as TGTGCCAGCAGCTTGGGACTAGCGGGAGCCTACGAGCAGTACTTC. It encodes CASSLGLAGAYEQYF.

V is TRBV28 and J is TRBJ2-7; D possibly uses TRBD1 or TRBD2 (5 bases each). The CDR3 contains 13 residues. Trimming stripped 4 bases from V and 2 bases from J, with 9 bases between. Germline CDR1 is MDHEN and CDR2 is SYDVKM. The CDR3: CASSSGTTYEQYF. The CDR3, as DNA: TGTGCCAGCAGTTCCGGGACGACCTACGAGCAGTACTTC.

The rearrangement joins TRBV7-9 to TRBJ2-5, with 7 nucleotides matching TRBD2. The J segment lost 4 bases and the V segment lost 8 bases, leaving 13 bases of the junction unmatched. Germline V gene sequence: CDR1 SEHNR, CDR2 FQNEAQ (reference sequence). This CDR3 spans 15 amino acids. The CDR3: CASFPGVGGVETQYF. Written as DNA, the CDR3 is TGTGCCAGCTTCCCGGGCGTTGGGGGGGTAGAGACCCAGTACTTC.

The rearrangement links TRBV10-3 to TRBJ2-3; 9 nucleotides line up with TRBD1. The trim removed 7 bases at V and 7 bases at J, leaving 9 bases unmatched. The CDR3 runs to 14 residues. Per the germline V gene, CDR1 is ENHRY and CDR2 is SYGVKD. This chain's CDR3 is CAITQTGGFYTQYF. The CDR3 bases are TGTGCCATCACCCAGACAGGGGGATTTTATACGCAGTATTTT.

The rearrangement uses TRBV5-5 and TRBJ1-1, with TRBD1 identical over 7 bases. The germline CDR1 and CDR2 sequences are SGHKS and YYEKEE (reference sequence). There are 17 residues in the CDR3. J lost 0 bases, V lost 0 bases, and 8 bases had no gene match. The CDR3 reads CASSLGQGGSVNTEAFF. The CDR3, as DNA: TGTGCCAGCAGCTTGGGACAGGGAGGTTCCGTGAACACTGAAGCTTTCTTT. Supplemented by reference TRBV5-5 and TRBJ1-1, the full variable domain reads DAGVTQSPTHLIKTRGQQVTLRCSPISGHKSVSWYQQVLGQGPQFIFQYYEKEERGRGNFPDRFSARQFPNYSSELNVNALLLGDSALYLCASSLGQGGSVNTEAFFGQGTRLTVV.

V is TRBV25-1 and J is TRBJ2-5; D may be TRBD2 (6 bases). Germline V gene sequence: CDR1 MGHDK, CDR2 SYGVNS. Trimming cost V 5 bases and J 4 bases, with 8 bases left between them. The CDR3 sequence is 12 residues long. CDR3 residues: CASSQAGETQYF. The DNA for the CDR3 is TGTGCCAGCAGTCAAGCGGGAGAGACCCAGTACTTC.

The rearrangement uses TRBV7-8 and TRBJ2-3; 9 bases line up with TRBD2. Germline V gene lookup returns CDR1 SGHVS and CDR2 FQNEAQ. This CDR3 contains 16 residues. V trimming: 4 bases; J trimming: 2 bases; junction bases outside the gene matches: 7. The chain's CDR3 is CASSSLAGRHTDTQYF. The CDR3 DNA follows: TGTGCCAGCAGCTCACTAGCGGGCAGACACACAGATACGCAGTATTTT. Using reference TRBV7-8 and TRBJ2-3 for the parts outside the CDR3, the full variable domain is GAGVSQSPRYKVAKRGQDVALRCDPISGHVSLFWYQQALGQGPEFLTYFQNEAQLDKSGLPSDRFFAERPEGSVSTLKIQRTQQEDSAVYLCASSSLAGRHTDTQYFGPGTRLTVL.

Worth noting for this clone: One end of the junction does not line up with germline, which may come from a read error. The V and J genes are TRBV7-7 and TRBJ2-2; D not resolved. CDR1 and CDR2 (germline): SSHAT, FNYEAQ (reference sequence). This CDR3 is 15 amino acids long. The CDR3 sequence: CASSLRSRTAGELFF. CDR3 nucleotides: TGTGCTAGCAGCTTACGTTCCCGTACGGCCGGGGAGCTGTTTTTT.

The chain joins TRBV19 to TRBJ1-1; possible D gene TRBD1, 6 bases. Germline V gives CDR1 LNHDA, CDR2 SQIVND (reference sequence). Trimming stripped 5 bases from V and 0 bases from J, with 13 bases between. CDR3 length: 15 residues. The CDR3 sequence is CASSWGAGVNTEAFF. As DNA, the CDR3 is TGTGCCAGTAGTTGGGGGGCAGGAGTGAACACTGAAGCTTTCTTT. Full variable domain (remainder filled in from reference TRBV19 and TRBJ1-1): DGGITQSPKYLFRKEGQNVTLSCEQNLNHDAMYWYRQDPGQGLRLIYYSQIVNDFQKGDIAEGYSVSREKKESFPLTVTSAQKNPTAFYLCASSWGAGVNTEAFFGQGTRLTVV.

The CDR3 DNA is TGTGCCAGCAGTTTATTTCCAGCCTTATCCTCCTACGAGCAGTACTTC. Encoded protein: CASSLFPALSSYEQYF. The genes are TRBV28 and TRBJ2-7; D not resolved. The CDR3 is 16 residues long. Trimming shortened V by 1 base and J by 0 bases, and 13 bases separated the two germline ends. CDR1 is MDHEN, CDR2 SYDVKM, per germline.

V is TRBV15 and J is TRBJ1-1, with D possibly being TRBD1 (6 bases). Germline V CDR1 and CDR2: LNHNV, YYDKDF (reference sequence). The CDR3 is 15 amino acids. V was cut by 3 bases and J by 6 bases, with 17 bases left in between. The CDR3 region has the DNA TGTGCCACCAGCAGGGCTCTGGGAGGGGGAGCTGAAGCTTTCTTT. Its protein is CATSRALGGGAEAFF.

CDR3 coding DNA: TGTGCCAGCAGTGAATCGGGGGCTAGGAACTATGGCTACACCTTC. Its translation is CASSESGARNYGYTF. The chain links TRBV25-1 to TRBJ1-2, with a possible D match to TRBD1 (6 bases). CDR3 length: 15 residues. V was cut by 1 base and J by 2 bases, with 11 bases left in between. The germline V gene encodes CDR1 MGHDK and CDR2 SYGVNS.

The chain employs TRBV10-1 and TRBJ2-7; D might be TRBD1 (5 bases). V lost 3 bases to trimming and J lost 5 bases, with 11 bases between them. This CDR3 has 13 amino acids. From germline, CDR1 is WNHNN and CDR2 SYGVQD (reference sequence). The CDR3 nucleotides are TGCGCCAGCAGTGAAGGGGATCCCAACGAGCAGTACTTC. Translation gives CASSEGDPNEQYF.

The DNA for the CDR3 is TGTGCCAGCAGCTTAAATGGGGATCAGCCCCAGCATTTT. This sequence encodes CASSLNGDQPQHF. The chain has TRBV7-2 and TRBJ1-5; D is uncertain. The CDR3 is 13 residues long. V was shortened by 2 bases and J by 5 bases, with 7 bases between the two germline ends. Germline CDR1 and CDR2: SGHTA and FQGNSA.

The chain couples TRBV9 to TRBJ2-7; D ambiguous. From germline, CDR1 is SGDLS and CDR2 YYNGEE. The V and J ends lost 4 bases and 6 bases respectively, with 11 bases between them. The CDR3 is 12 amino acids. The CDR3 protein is CASSHNELEQYF. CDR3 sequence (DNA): TGTGCCAGCAGCCATAATGAGCTCGAGCAGTACTTC.

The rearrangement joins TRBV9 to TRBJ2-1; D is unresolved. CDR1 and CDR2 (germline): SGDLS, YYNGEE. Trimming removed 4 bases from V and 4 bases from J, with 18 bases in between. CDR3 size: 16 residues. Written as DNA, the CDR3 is TGTGCCAGCAGCCCACCAAACGCACTTGAGTACAATGAGCAGTTCTTC. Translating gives CASSPPNALEYNEQFF.

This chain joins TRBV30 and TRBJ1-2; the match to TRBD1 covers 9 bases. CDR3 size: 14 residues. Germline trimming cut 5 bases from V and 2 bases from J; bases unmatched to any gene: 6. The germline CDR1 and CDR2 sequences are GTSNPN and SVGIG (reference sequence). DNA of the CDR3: TGTGCCTGGGTAGACAGGGGGATAAACTATGGCTACACCTTC. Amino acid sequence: CAWVDRGINYGYTF.

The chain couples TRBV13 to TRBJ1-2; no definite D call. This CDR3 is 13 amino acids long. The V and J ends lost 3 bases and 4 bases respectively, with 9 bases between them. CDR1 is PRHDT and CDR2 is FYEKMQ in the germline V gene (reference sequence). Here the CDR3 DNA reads TGTGCCAGCAGCTTGGGCGGGTTCTATGGCTACACCTTC. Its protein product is CASSLGGFYGYTF.

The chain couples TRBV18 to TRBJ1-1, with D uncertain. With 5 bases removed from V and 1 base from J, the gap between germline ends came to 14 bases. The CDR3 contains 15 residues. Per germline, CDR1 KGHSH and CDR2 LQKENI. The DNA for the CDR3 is TGTGCCAGCTCATTCGTTGAGACGAGGAACACTGAAGCTTTCTTT. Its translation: CASSFVETRNTEAFF.